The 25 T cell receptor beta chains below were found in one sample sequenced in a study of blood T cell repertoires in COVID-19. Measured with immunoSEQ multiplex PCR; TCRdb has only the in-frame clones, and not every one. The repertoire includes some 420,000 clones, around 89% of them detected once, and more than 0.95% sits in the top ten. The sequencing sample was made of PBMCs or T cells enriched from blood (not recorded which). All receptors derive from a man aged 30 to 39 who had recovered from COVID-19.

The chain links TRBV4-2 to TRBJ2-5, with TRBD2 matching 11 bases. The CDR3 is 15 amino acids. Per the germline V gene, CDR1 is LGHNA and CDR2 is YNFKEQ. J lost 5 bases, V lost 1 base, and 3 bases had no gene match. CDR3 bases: TGTGCCAGCAGCCAAGGACTAGCGGGATTTGAGACCCAGTACTTC. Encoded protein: CASSQGLAGFETQYF.

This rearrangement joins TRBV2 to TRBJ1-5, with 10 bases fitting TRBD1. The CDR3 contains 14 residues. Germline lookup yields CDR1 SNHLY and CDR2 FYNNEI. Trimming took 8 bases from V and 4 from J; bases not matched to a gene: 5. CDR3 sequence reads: CASARTGGNQPQHF. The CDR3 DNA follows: TGTGCCAGCGCCCGGACAGGGGGTAATCAGCCCCAGCATTTT.

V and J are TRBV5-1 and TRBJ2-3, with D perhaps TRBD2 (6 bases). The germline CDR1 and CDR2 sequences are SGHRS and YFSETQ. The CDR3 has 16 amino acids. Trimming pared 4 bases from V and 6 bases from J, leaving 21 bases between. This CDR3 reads CASSLTNAGLPDTQYF. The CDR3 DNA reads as TGCGCCAGCAGCCTGACAAACGCGGGATTACCTGATACGCAGTATTTT.

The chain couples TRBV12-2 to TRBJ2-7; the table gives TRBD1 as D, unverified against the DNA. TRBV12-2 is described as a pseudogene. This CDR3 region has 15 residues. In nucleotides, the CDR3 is TGTGCAAGTCGCTTAGTAAAGGGACAGGGCCGGGAGCAGTACTTC. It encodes CASRLVKGQGREQYF.

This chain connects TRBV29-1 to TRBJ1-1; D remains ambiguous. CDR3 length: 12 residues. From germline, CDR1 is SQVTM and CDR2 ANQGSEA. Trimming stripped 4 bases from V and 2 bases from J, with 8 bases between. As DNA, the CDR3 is TGCAGCGTTGGGAGGGTAAACACTGAAGCTTTCTTT. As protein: CSVGRVNTEAFF.

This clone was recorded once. CDR3 nucleotides: TGCAGCGTTGGACAGGCGGATGCCAACACTGAAGCTTTCTTT. It is translated as CSVGQADANTEAFF. This sequence joins TRBV29-1 and TRBJ1-1; weak D call: TRBD1 (6 bases). CDR1 is SQVTM and CDR2 is ANQGSEA in the germline V gene. CDR3 length: 14 residues. Trimming removed 4 bases at V and 2 bases at J, with 14 bases between.

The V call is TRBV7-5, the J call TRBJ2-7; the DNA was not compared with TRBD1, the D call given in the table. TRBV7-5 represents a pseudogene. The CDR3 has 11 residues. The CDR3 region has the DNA TGTGTCAGAAGCTCAAGGGGGGAGCAGTACTTC. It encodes CVRSSRGEQYF.

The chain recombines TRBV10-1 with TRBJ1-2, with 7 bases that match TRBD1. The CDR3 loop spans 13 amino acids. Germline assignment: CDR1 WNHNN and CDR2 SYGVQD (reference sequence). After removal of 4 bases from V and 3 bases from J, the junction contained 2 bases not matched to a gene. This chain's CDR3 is CASSGTGDYGYTF. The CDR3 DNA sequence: TGCGCCAGCAGTGGGACAGGCGACTATGGCTACACCTTC.

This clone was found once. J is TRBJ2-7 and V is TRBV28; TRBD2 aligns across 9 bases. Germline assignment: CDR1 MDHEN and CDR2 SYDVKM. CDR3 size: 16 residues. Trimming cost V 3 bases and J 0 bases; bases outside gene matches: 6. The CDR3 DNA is TGTGCCAGCAGTTTGAGGCTAGCGGGGATCTCCTACGAGCAGTACTTC. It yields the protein CASSLRLAGISYEQYF.

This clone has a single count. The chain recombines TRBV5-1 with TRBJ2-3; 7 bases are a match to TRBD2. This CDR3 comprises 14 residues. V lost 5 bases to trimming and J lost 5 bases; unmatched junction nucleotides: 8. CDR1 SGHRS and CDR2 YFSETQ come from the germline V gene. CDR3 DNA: TGCGCCAGCAGGGACGGCGGGGGAGGAGATACGCAGTATTTT. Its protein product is CASRDGGGGDTQYF.

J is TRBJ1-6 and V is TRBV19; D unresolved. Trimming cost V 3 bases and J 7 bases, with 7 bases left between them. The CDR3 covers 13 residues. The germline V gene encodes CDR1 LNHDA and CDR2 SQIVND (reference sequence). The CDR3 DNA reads TGTGCCAGTAGTATCCGTTTAAATTCACCCCTCCACTTT. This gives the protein CASSIRLNSPLHF.

The CDR3 DNA is TGTGCCACGACCCGACAGGGGGCTTCCTACGAGCAGTACTTC. Its translation: CATTRQGASYEQYF. V and J are TRBV6-5 and TRBJ2-7; 10 bases are shared with TRBD1. From germline, CDR1 is MNHEY and CDR2 SVGAGI. J lost 1 base, V lost 10 bases, and 7 bases had no gene match. The length of the CDR3 is 14 residues.

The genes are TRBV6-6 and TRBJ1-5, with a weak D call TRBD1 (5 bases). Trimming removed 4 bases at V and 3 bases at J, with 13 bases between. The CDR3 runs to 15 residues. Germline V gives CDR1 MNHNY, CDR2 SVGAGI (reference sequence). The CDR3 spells CASSFDSSNNQPQHF. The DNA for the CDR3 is TGTGCCAGCAGTTTCGACAGCTCCAACAATCAGCCCCAGCATTTT.

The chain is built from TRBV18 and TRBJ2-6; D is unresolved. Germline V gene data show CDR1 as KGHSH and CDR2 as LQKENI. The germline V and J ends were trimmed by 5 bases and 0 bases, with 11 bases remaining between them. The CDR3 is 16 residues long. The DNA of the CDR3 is TGTGCCAGCTCAGGTTCACAGAGCTCTGGGGCCAACGTCCTGACTTTC. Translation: CASSGSQSSGANVLTF. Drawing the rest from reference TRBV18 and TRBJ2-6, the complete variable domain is NAGVMQNPRHLVRRRGQEARLRCSPMKGHSHVYWYRQLPEEGLKFMVYLQKENIIDESGMPKERFSAEFPKEGPSILRIQQVVRGDSAAYFCASSGSQSSGANVLTFGAGSRLTVL.

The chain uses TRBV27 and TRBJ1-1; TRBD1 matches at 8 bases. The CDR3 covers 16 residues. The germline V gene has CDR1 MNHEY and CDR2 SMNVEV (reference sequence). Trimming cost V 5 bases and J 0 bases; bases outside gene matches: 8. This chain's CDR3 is CASSPTWTGMNTEAFF. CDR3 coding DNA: TGTGCCAGCAGTCCGACGTGGACAGGGATGAACACTGAAGCTTTCTTT.

CDR3: CASSLAGEINEQFF. The CDR3 DNA reads as TGCGCCAGCAGCTTAGCGGGAGAGATTAATGAGCAGTTCTTC. J is TRBJ2-1 and V is TRBV5-1, with 8 bases aligning to TRBD2. The CDR3 is 14 residues long. Germline trimming cut 2 bases from V and 7 bases from J; bases unmatched to any gene: 5. Looked up from germline, CDR1 is SGHRS and CDR2 is YFSETQ.

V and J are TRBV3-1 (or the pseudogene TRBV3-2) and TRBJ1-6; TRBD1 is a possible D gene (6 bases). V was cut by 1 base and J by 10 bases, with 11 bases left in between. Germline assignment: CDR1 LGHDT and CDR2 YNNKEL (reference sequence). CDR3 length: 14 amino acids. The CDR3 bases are TGTGCCAGCAGCCAAGTACAGGGTGGGTCACCCCTCCACTTT. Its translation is CASSQVQGGSPLHF.

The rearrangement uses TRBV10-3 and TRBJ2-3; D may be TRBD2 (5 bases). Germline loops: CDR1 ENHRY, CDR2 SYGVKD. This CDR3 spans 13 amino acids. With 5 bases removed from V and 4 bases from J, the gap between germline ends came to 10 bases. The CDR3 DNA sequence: TGTGCCATCAGTCGACTAACTTCAGATACGCAGTATTTT. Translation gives CAISRLTSDTQYF.

The CDR3 here is CASAPGGSYEQYF. CDR3 coding DNA: TGTGCCAGCGCCCCAGGGGGGTCCTACGAGCAGTACTTC. This sequence joins TRBV6-5 and TRBJ2-7; D perhaps matches TRBD1 (7 bases). V lost 8 bases and J lost 1, with 12 bases in between. The CDR3 spans 13 residues. In germline, CDR1 is MNHEY, CDR2 SVGAGI.

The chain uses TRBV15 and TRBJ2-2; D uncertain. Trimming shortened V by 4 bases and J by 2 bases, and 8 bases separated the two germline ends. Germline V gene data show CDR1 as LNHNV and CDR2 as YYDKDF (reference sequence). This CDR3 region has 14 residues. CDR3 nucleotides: TGTGCCACCAGCAAACAGATAAACACCGGGGAGCTGTTTTTT. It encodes CATSKQINTGELFF.

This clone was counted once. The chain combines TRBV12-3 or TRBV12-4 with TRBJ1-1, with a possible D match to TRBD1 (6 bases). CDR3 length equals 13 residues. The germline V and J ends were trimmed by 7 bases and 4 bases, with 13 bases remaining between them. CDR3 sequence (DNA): TGTGCCAGCACCTTGGGACATCCCACTGAAGCTTTCTTT. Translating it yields CASTLGHPTEAFF.

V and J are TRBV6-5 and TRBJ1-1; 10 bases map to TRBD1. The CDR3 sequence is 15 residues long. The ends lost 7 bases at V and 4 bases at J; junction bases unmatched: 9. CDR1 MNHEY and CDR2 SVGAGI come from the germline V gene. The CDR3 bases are TGTGCCAGCACCGCGGGGGACAGGGGACGCACTGAAGCTTTCTTT. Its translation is CASTAGDRGRTEAFF.

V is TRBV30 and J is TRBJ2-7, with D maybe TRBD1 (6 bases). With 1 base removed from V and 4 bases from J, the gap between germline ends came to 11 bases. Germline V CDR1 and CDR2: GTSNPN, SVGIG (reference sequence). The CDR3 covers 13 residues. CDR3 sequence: CAWSEGRGYEQYF. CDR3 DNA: TGTGCCTGGAGTGAGGGCAGGGGTTACGAGCAGTACTTC.

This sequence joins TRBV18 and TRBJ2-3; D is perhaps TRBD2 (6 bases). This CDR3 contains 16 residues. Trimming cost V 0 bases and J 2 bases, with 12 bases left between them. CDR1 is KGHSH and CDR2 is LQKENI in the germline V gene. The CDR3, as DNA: TGTGCCAGCTCACCACCGGCGGGATCTGTCACAGATACGCAGTATTTT. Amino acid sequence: CASSPPAGSVTDTQYF.

CDR3 residues: CASSEGGDREAFF. The DNA of the CDR3 is TGTGCCAGCAGTGAAGGAGGGGACAGGGAAGCTTTCTTT. The rearrangement uses TRBV6-1 and TRBJ1-1; 8 bases align to TRBD1. Germline CDR1 and CDR2: MNHNS and SASEGT. Unmatched junction bases numbered 3, after V lost 1 base and J lost 8 bases. This CDR3 is 13 amino acids long.